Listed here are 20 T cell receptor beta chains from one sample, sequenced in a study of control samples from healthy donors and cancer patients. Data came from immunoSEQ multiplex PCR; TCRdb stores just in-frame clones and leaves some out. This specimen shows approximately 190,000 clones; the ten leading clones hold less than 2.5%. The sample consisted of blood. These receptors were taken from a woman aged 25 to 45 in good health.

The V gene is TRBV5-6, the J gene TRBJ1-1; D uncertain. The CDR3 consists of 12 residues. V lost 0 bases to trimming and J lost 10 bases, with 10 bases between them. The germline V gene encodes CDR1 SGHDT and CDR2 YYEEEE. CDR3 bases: TGTGCCAGCAGCTTGGGTTCTGGGAGAGCTTTCTTT. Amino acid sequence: CASSLGSGRAFF.

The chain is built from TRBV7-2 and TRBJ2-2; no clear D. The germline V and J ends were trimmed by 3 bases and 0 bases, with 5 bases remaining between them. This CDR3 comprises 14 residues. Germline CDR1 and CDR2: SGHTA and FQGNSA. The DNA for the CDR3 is TGTGCCAGCAGCTTCGCCGCGAACACCGGGGAGCTGTTTTTT. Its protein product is CASSFAANTGELFF.

The CDR3 protein is CASSYGKFGTAYEQYF. Here the CDR3 DNA reads TGTGCCAGCAGTTATGGGAAATTCGGGACAGCTTACGAGCAGTACTTC. The chain carries TRBV6-5 and TRBJ2-7; TRBD1 agrees at 7 bases. In germline, CDR1 is MNHEY, CDR2 SVGAGI. V dropped 3 bases and J dropped 4; count of bases not matched to a gene: 12. The CDR3 is 16 residues long.

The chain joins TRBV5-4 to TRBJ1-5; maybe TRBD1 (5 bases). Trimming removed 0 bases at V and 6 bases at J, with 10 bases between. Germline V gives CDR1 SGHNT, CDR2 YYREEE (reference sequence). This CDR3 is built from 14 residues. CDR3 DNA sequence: TGTGCCAGCAGCTTGGTCCCAGGGAGTCAGCCCCAGCATTTT. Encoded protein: CASSLVPGSQPQHF.

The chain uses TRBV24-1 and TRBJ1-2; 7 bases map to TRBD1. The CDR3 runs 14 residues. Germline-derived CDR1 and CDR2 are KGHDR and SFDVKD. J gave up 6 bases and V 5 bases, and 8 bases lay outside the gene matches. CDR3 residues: CATSAGQPSHGYTF. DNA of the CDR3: TGTGCCACCAGTGCGGGACAGCCATCCCATGGCTACACCTTC.

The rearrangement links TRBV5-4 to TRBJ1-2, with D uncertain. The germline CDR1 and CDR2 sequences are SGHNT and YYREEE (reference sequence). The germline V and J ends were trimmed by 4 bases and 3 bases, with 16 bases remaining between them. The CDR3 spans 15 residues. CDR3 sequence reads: CASSLPDGPDYGYTF. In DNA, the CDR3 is TGTGCCAGCAGCCTACCTGATGGGCCGGACTATGGCTACACCTTC.

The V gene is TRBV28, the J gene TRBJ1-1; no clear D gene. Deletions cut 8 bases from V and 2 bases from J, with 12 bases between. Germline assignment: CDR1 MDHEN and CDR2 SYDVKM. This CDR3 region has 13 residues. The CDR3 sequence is CASDNPLNTEAFF. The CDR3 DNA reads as TGTGCCAGCGATAACCCCCTTAACACTGAAGCTTTCTTT.

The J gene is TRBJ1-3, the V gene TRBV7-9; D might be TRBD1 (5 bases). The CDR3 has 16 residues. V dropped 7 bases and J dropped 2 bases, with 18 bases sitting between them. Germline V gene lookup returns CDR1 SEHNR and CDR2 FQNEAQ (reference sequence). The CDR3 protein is CASTRGDGEAGNTIYF. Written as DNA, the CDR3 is TGTGCCAGCACCCGAGGGGACGGGGAAGCTGGAAACACCATATATTTT.

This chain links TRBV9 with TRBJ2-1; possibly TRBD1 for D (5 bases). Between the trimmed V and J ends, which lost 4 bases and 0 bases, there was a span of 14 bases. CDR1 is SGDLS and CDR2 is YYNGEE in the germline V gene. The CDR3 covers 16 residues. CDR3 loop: CASSSRYRSSYNEQFF. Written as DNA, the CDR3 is TGTGCCAGCAGCTCCCGGTACAGGAGCTCCTACAATGAGCAGTTCTTC.

The CDR3, as DNA: TGTGCCAGCTCAACGGGACAGGGCGTCCAGTACTTC. Translation gives CASSTGQGVQYF. The chain couples TRBV18 to TRBJ2-5; 9 nucleotides match TRBD1. V shed 5 bases, J shed 10 bases, and the junction held 5 bases outside the gene matches. The CDR3 length is 12 residues. The germline gives CDR1 KGHSH, CDR2 LQKENI. The variable domain in full, completed from reference TRBV18 and TRBJ2-5, reads NAGVMQNPRHLVRRRGQEARLRCSPMKGHSHVYWYRQLPEEGLKFMVYLQKENIIDESGMPKERFSAEFPKEGPSILRIQQVVRGDSAAYFCASSTGQGVQYFGPGTRLLVL.

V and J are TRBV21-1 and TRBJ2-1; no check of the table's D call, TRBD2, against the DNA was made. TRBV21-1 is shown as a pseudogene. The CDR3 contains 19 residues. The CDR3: CASSKGAGYETRGNNEQFF. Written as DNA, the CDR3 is TGTGCCAGCAGCAAAGGGGCGGGGTACGAGACACGGGGAAACAATGAGCAGTTCTTC.

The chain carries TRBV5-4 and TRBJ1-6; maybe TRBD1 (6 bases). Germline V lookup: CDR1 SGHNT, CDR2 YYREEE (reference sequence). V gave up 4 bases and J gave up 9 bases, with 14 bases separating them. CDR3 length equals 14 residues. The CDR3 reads CASSTRGLGSPLHF. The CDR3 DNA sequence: TGTGCCAGCAGCACCAGGGGACTCGGTTCACCCCTCCACTTT.

The CDR3 DNA follows: TGTGCCAGCGCGTATCGAGGGAACACTGAAGCTTTCTTT. Its protein is CASAYRGNTEAFF. The chain links TRBV6-5 to TRBJ1-1; the D is unclear. Per the germline V gene, CDR1 is MNHEY and CDR2 is SVGAGI. The V end was cut by 8 bases, the J end by 1 base, with 11 bases between. This CDR3 contains 13 residues.

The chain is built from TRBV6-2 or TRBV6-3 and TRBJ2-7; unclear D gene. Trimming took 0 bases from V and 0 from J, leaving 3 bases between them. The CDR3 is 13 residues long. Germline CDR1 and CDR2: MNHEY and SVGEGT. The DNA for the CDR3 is TGTGCCAGCAGTTACTCCAGCTCCTACGAGCAGTACTTC. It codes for CASSYSSSYEQYF.

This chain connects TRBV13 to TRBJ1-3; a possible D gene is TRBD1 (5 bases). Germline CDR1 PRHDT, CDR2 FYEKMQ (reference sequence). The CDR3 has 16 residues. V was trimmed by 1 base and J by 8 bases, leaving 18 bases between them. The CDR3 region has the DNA TGTGCCAGCAGCTTAGTCCCCCGTGACAGTCGGGACACCATATATTTT. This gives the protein CASSLVPRDSRDTIYF.

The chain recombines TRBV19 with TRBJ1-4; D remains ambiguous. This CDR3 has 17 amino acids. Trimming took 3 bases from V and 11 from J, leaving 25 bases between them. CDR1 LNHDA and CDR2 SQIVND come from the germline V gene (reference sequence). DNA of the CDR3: TGTGCCAGTAGTATTCTAAACCCGGGTGGTGGAAACGGGAAACTGTTTTTT. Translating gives CASSILNPGGGNGKLFF. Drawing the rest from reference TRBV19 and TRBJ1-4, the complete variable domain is DGGITQSPKYLFRKEGQNVTLSCEQNLNHDAMYWYRQDPGQGLRLIYYSQIVNDFQKGDIAEGYSVSREKKESFPLTVTSAQKNPTAFYLCASSILNPGGGNGKLFFGSGTQLSVL.

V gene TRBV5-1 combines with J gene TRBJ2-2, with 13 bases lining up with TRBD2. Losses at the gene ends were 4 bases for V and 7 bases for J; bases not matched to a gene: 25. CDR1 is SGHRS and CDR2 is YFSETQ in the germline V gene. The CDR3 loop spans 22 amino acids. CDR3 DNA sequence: TGCGCCAGCAGCCCCCCCGGACTAGCGGGGGACCCGGGCCGGTATGAGGGCGGGGAGCTGTTTTTT. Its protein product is CASSPPGLAGDPGRYEGGELFF.

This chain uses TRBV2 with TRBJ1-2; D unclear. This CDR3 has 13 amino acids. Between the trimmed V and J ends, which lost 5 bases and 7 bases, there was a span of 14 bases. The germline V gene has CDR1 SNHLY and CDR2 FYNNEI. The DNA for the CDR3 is TGTGCCAGCAGTCTCGGCCCTGTGGGTGGCTACACCTTC. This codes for CASSLGPVGGYTF.

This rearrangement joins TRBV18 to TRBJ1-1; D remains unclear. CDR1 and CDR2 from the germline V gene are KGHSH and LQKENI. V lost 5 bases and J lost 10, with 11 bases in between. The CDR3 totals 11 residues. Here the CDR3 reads CASSSQTLAFF. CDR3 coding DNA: TGTGCCAGCTCATCCCAAACTCTAGCTTTCTTT.

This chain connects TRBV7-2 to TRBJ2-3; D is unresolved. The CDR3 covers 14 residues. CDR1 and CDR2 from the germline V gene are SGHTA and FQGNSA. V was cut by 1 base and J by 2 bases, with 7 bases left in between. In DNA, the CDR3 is TGTGCCAGCAGCTTAGTACGGGCCACAGATACGCAGTATTTT. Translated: CASSLVRATDTQYF.